This T cell receptor (beta chain) was captured in a study of T cells after yellow fever vaccination. Study-level background: Each low-cell-number fraction was prepared by means of SMART-Seq v4 Ultra Low Input. The study's findings and limits: Post-booster samples contained most primary-vaccination clones (around 95% CD4, roughly 88% CD8). A limited proportion of clonotypes was detected within both the CD4 and CD8 compartments.

Germline V CDR1 and CDR2: SGDLS, YYNGEE. The J segment lost 8 bases and the V segment lost 3 bases, leaving 2 bases of the junction unmatched. The CDR3 sequence is 12 residues long. TCRdb recomputed calls from the 5' RACE reads with MiXCR, one row per CDR3 protein. The sample yields under 550,000 distinct CDR3 sequences, 21% seen once. Of note for this clonotype: Its antigen is unidentified.

This TCR derives from a man between 18 and 29 years old who received the YFV17D yellow fever vaccine. The source material was PBMCs, sampled more than 20 days after the first yellow fever vaccination. The chain joins TRBV9 to TRBJ1-2; 9 nucleotides align to TRBD1. For the CDR3, the DNA is TGTGCCAGCAGCGAGGACAGGGGCGGCTACACCTTC. This gives the protein CASSEDRGGYTF.